Included here is one T cell receptor (beta chain) sequence, with context. The antigen is unknown. This sample was included in a study of regulatory and conventional T cells in RAG deficiency. Study outcomes and limitations: Shannon entropy was markedly lower and Simpson indices higher in RAG-deficient patients than control T-cell subsets. Shorter CDR3s in all patient subsets; >85% Treg-Tconv overlap in Omenn. Omenn syndrome and CID/AS patients had roughly 100-fold fewer unique Treg TCR beta sequences, versus around 10-fold elsewhere.

Conventional CD4+ T cells were sorted from blood as CD25-low CD127-high cells. The assay was immunoSEQ multiplex PCR, and TCRdb's table has in-frame clones only and misses some. The sample yields under 25,000 clones, 95% to 96% seen once. These data were also reused for a study on regulatory T cells. According to that study: The PCR used 52 TRBV and 13 TRBJ primers. In patients, unique TRB V-J pairs were restricted and V/J usage skewed, especially in Tregs.

The sample taken for sequencing was CD25- CD4+ T cells sorted from blood. The clonotype comes from a human donor in good health.

The CDR3 nucleotides are TGTGCCAGCTCACCTCTACCGACAGGGAGCTCCTACGAGCAGTACTTC. Amino acids: CASSPLPTGSSYEQYF. The chain carries TRBV18 and TRBJ2-7; TRBD1 matches 7 bases. The CDR3 is made up of 16 amino acids. Germline V gives CDR1 KGHSH, CDR2 LQKENI. With 3 bases clipped from V and 0 bases from J, the junction kept 8 bases outside the gene matches.